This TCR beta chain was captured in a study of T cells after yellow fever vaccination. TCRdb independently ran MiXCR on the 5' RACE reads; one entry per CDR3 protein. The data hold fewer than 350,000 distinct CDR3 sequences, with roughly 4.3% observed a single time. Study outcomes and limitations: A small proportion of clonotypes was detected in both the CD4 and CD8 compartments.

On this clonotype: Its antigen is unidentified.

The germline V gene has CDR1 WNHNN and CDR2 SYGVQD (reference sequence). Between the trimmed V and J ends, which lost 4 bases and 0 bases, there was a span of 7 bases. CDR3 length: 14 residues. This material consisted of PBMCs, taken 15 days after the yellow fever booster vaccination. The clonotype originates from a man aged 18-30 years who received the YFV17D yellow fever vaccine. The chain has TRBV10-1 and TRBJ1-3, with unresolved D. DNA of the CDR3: TGCGCCAGCAGTGCAGCCAGCTCTGGAAACACCATATATTTT. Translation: CASSAASSGNTIYF.